The T cell receptor (beta chain) under discussion was sequenced for a study of cytomegalovirus exposure and HLA in healthy donors. Overall study context: Out of around 360 genotyped donors, about 81% belonged to the Caucasian-associated ancestry cluster.

This PCR relied on a set of 60 Vbeta primers and 13 Jbeta primers. TCRdb's table, derived via immunoSEQ multiplex PCR, lists solely in-frame clones and lacks some. The sample shows roughly 150,000 clones, approximately 73% of them seen only once. Germline assignment: CDR1 MNHNS and CDR2 SASEGT. This CDR3 is 15 amino acids long. The junction had 9 bases not matched to a gene; V was cut back by 10 bases and J by 0 bases. General study results and limits: It was in a later analysis that TCR association rates were seen to vary by HLA locus, highest for DRB1 and lowest for HLA-C. Being indistinguishable, some V segments were excluded, TRBV6-2 and TRBV6-3 among them. The authors reported that TCR beta sequences could predict HLA-A and HLA-B alleles. These predictions were accurate for most subjects in the first cohort.

A word on this clone: No antigen is known for it.

The clonotype was recovered from a woman aged 18 to 35 in good health and CMV-seropositive. Sequencing was done on a sample of PBMCs. The chain uses TRBV6-1 and TRBJ2-1; TRBD2 agrees at 7 bases. Here the CDR3 reads CATKGGGASYNEQFF. For the CDR3, the DNA is TGTGCCACCAAGGGCGGGGGTGCCTCCTACAATGAGCAGTTCTTC.